This T cell receptor (beta chain) was sequenced during a study of Ad26.COV2.S vaccination and SARS-CoV-2 variants. Regarding this clone: The same CDR3 can be traced to other DNA sequences in this sample.

The ends were cut back, 0 bases at V and 1 base at J, with 11 bases in the middle. CDR1 and CDR2 from the germline V gene are SGDLS and YYNGEE. This CDR3 spans 15 amino acids. Generated by immunoSEQ multiplex PCR, the TCRdb table keeps only in-frame clones and is missing some. The sample includes about 250,000 clones, around nine tenths of them seen just once. Treatment indicated: 15 to 20 received Ad26.COV2.S at low or high dose, single or two shots; five or six received placebo; per-sample allocation not given. Sampling occurred on day 63 after the first vaccine or placebo injection. The chain combines TRBV9 with TRBJ2-7; D perhaps matches TRBD2 (5 bases). This receptor was taken from a person between 18 and 60 years old who received the Ad26.COV2.S COVID-19 vaccine or a placebo. Sequencing was performed on peripheral blood, taken in a trial of Ad26.COV2.S vaccine versus placebo. This chain's CDR3 is CASSVALGGSYEQYF. In DNA, the CDR3 is TGTGCCAGCAGCGTAGCTTTAGGCGGGTCCTACGAGCAGTACTTC.